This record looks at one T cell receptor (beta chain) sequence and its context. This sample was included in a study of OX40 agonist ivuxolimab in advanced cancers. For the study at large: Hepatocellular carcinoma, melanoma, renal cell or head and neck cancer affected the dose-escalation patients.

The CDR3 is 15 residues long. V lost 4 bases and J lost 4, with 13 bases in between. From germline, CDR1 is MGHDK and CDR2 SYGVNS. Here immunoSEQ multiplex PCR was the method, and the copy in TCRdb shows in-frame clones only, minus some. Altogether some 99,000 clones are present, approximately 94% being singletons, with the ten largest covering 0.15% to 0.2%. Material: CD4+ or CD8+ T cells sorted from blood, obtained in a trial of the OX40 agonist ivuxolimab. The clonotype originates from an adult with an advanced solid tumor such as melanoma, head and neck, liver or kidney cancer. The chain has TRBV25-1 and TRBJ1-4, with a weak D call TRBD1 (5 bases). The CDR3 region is CASSATRAHNEKLFF. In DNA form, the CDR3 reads TGTGCCAGCAGTGCCACCAGGGCCCATAATGAAAAACTGTTTTTT.